Listed here are 7 T cell receptor beta chains from one sample, sequenced in a study of cytomegalovirus exposure and HLA in healthy donors. The PCR used 60 Vbeta and 13 Jbeta primers. Assay used: immunoSEQ multiplex PCR; TCRdb lists only in-frame clones, some missing. The sample has around 280,000 clones, roughly 90% seen once. The sequencing sample was made of PBMCs. These receptors all come from a woman aged 18-30 years in good health and CMV-seronegative.

Worth noting for this clone: The junction and the germline gene differ at one end; a read error may be behind it. Other DNA variants within this sample encode the same CDR3. The chain combines TRBV4-1 with TRBJ1-5; weak D call: TRBD1 (6 bases). The CDR3 runs to 15 residues. Germline V gives CDR1 MGHRA, CDR2 YSYEKL. CDR3 in amino acids: CASSQVGQLNQPQHF. CDR3 sequence (DNA): TGTGCCAGCAGCCAAGTAGGACAGCTAAATCAGCCCCAGCATTTT.

The rearrangement links TRBV6-5 to TRBJ2-3; D not resolved. V shed 7 bases and J shed 1 base, with 9 bases lying between them. This CDR3 region has 13 residues. Per germline, CDR1 MNHEY and CDR2 SVGAGI. CDR3 in DNA: TGTGCCAGCATGGAGTGGGGCACAGATACGCAGTATTTT. This encodes CASMEWGTDTQYF.

The chain recombines TRBV25-1 with TRBJ2-7, with 7 bases identical to TRBD1. The CDR3 sequence is 13 residues long. After removal of 8 bases from V and 2 bases from J, the junction contained 6 bases not matched to a gene. Germline CDR1 MGHDK, CDR2 SYGVNS. The CDR3 reads CASFSTGTYEQYF. For the CDR3, the DNA is TGTGCCAGCTTCTCGACAGGGACCTACGAGCAGTACTTC.

The CDR3 spells CASSEAGGYTF. The DNA of the CDR3 is TGTGCCAGCAGTGAAGCAGGGGGCTACACCTTC. This rearrangement joins TRBV6-5 to TRBJ1-2; perhaps TRBD1 as D (5 bases). The CDR3 runs to 11 residues. The germline CDR1 and CDR2 sequences are MNHEY and SVGAGI. The V gene lost 5 bases and the J gene lost 8 bases, with 9 bases spanning the gap.

In the case of this clone: The junction shows a germline mismatch at one end, possibly a read error. Other DNA sequences in this sample translate to the same CDR3. The chain uses TRBV7-9 and TRBJ2-7; perhaps TRBD1 as D (6 bases). Per germline, CDR1 SEHNR and CDR2 FQNEAQ (reference sequence). This CDR3 is built from 12 residues. The DNA for the CDR3 is TGTTCCAGCAGTTCAGGGGCTTACGAGCAGTACTTC. It codes for CSSSSGAYEQYF.

This clone was found once. The chain carries TRBV7-9 and TRBJ2-7; TRBD1 is a possible D gene (6 bases). The CDR3 runs to 14 residues. CDR1 SEHNR and CDR2 FQNEAQ come from the germline V gene (reference sequence). Trimming shortened V by 6 bases and J by 2 bases, and 14 bases separated the two germline ends. The DNA of the CDR3 is TGTGCCAGCAGGAGGGACAAGGTCACCTACGAGCAGTACTTC. Protein product: CASRRDKVTYEQYF.

The chain couples TRBV6-1 to TRBJ1-2; D perhaps matches TRBD1 (5 bases). The CDR3 loop spans 18 amino acids. Trimming took off 4 bases at V and 3 bases at J, with 24 bases between the two ends. CDR1 MNHNS and CDR2 SASEGT come from the germline V gene. The CDR3 DNA is TGTGCCAGCAGTGCAGGGCGAGGCAGGGAGGTTAGATACTATGGCTACACCTTC. As protein: CASSAGRGREVRYYGYTF.